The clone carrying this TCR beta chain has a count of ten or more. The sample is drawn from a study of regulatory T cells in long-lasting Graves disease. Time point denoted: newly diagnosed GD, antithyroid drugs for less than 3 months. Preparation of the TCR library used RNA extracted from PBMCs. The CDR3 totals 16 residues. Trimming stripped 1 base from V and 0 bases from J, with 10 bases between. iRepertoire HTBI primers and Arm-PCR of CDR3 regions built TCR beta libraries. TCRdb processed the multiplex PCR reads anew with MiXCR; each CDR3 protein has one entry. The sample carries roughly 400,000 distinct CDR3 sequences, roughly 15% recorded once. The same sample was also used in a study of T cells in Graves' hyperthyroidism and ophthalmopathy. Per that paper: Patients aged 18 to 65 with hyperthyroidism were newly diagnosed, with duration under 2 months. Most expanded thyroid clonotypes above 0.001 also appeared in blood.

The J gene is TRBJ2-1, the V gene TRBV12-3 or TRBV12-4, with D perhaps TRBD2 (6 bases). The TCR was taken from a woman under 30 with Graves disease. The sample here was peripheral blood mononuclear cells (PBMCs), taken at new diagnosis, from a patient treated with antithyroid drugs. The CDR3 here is CASSLGRGSSYNEQFF. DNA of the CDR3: TGTGCCAGCAGTTTAGGGCGGGGAAGCTCCTACAATGAGCAGTTCTTC.